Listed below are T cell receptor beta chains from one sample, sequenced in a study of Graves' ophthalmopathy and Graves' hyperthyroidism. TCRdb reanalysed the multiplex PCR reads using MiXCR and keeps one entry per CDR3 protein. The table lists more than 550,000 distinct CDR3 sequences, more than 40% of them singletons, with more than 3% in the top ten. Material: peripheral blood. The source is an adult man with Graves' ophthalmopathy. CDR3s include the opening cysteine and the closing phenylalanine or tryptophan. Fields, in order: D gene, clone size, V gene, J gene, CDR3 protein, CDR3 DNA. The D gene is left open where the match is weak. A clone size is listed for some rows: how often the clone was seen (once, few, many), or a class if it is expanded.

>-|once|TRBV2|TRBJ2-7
CASSVTRGRQGNEQYF
TGTGCCAGCAGTGTTACTCGTGGCCGTCAGGGAAACGAGCAGTACTTC
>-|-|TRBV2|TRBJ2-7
CASSEGDGVHEQYF
TGTGCCAGCAGTGAAGGGGACGGGGTCCACGAGCAGTACTTC
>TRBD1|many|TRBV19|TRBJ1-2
CATSTGKVGYTF
TGTGCCACCTCGACAGGGAAGGTTGGCTACACCTTC
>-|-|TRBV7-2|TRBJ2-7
CASSYSAGPRYEQYF
TGTGCCAGCAGTTACTCGGCGGGACCCAGGTACGAGCAGTACTTC
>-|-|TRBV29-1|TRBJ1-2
CSVEGIEGLGYTF
TGCAGCGTTGAAGGAATTGAGGGATTAGGCTACACCTTC
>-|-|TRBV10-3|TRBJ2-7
CASMRQVSYEQYF
TGTGCCAGCATGCGGCAGGTCTCCTACGAGCAGTACTTC
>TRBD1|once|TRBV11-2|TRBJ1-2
CASSSTTGTAFNYGYTF
TGTGCCAGCAGCTCCACCACCGGGACAGCGTTTAACTATGGCTACACCTTC
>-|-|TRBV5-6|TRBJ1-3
CASSRGGGSSGNTIYF
TGTGCCAGCAGCCGCGGTGGGGGAAGCTCTGGAAACACCATATATTTT
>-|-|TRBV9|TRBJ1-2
CASSPVPTSNYGYTF
TGTGCCAGCAGCCCAGTCCCGACCTCTAACTATGGCTACACCTTC
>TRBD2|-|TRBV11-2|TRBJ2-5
CASSLDLRLAINQETQYF
TGTGCCAGCAGCTTAGATTTGAGACTAGCGATTAATCAAGAGACCCAGTACTTC
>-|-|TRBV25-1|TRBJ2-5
CASSVTPGETQYF
TGTGCCAGCAGCGTTACTCCTGGGGAGACCCAGTACTTC
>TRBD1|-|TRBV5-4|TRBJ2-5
CASSASGTGGGQETQYF
TGTGCCAGCAGCGCTTCGGGGACAGGGGGAGGGCAAGAGACCCAGTACTTC
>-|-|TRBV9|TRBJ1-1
CASSVSGHQNTEAFF
TGTGCCAGCAGCGTCTCGGGACACCAAAACACTGAAGCTTTCTTT
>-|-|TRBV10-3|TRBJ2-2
CAISAGGELFF
TGTGCCATCAGTGCCGGAGGGGAGCTGTTTTTT